A single TCR beta chain is shown here with its context. The data originate from a study of blood T cell repertoires in COVID-19. In the study overall: The United States, Italy and Spain were the sources of the acute and convalescent COVID-19 samples.

The J segment lost 0 bases and the V segment lost 6 bases, leaving 13 bases of the junction unmatched. Per germline, CDR1 KGHDR and CDR2 SFDVKD. The CDR3 loop spans 18 amino acids. In the authors' methods: Amplification of reference gene primers was used by the study to estimate nucleated cell counts. Only in-frame clones appear in the TCRdb table, and some are missing; sequencing was by immunoSEQ multiplex PCR. V and J calls plus clone size are reproduced from that table; the DNA served to infer D and trimming. This table holds about 260,000 clones, roughly 86% found once. The clonotype originates from a middle-aged man with active or convalescent COVID-19. The sample was peripheral blood. V is TRBV24-1 and J is TRBJ2-3; 8 bases agree with TRBD2. DNA of the CDR3: TGTGCCACCAGTCCTAGCGGGCCACTCCGCTGGAGCACAGATACGCAGTATTTT. Residues: CATSPSGPLRWSTDTQYF.